This T cell receptor beta chain derives from a study of cytomegalovirus exposure and HLA in healthy donors. The CDR3 is 13 residues long. CDR1 and CDR2 (germline): MDHEN, SYDVKM. V was cut by 6 bases and J by 4 bases, with 12 bases left in between. PCR was performed using 60 Vbeta and 13 Jbeta primers. Method: immunoSEQ multiplex PCR; TCRdb's copy keeps in-frame clones and lacks some. The sample holds about 210,000 clones; about 80% are singletons and the top ten take approximately 1.8%. This receptor was taken from a male donor in good health and CMV-seronegative. V gene TRBV28 combines with J gene TRBJ2-5; D remains ambiguous. The sample taken for sequencing was PBMCs. The DNA of the CDR3 is TGTGCCAGCAGAACTCATTACGGAGAGACCCAGTACTTC. Protein product: CASRTHYGETQYF.